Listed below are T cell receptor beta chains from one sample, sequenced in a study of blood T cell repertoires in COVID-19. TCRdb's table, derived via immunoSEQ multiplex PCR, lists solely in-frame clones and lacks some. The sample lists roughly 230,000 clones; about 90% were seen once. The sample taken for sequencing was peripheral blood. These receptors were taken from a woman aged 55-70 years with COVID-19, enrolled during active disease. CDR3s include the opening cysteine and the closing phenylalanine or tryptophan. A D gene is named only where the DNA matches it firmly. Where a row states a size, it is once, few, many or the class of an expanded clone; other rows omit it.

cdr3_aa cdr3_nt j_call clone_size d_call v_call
CASSQGGPTISGNTIYF TGCGCCAGCAGCCAAGGAGGGCCTACCATCTCTGGAAACACCATATATTTT TRBJ1-3 NA NA TRBV4-3
CASSLGGTGLNQPQHF TGTGCCAGCAGCTTAGGAGGGACAGGGCTTAATCAGCCCCAGCATTTT TRBJ1-5 many TRBD1 TRBV7-8
CASVLTGFNYGYTF TGTGCTAGTGTTTTGACAGGGTTTAACTATGGCTACACCTTC TRBJ1-2 NA TRBD1 TRBV12-5
CASSEDGEVSYTF TGTGCCAGCAGTGAAGACGGGGAGGTGAGCTACACCTTC TRBJ1-2 few NA TRBV6-1
CASSLGFGTSGDDEQFF TGTGCCAGCAGCTTAGGTTTTGGGACTAGCGGGGATGATGAGCAGTTCTTC TRBJ2-1 NA TRBD2 TRBV7-2
CASTYGGKAFF TGTGCCAGCACGTATGGCGGTAAAGCTTTCTTT TRBJ1-1 NA NA TRBV12-3/TRBV12-4
CASSPRQGSYGYTF TGTGCCAGCAGTCCTCGACAGGGGAGCTATGGCTACACCTTC TRBJ1-2 NA TRBD1 TRBV27
CASTIGGGPGQPQHF TGTGCCAGTACCATAGGGGGGGGTCCGGGTCAGCCCCAGCATTTT TRBJ1-5 NA NA TRBV19
CASSLVEDNGYTF TGTGCCAGCAGCTTAGTTGAGGATAATGGCTACACCTTC TRBJ1-2 NA NA TRBV11-2
CASSYGAAQPQHF TGTGCCAGCAGTTACGGGGCAGCTCAGCCCCAGCATTTT TRBJ1-5 NA NA TRBV6-5
CASSYSKTGSYGYTF TGTGCCAGCAGTTACTCGAAAACAGGATCCTATGGCTACACCTTC TRBJ1-2 NA NA TRBV6-2/TRBV6-3
CASSAHPGGVNTEAFF TGTGCCAGCAGTGCACATCCAGGGGGTGTTAACACTGAAGCTTTCTTT TRBJ1-1 NA TRBD1 TRBV7-6
CASILLGAETQYF TGTGCCAGCATCTTGCTGGGGGCCGAGACCCAGTACTTC TRBJ2-5 NA NA TRBV3-1/TRBV3-2
CASSLRPGATNEKLFF TGTGCCAGCAGCTTACGGCCCGGAGCAACTAATGAAAAACTGTTTTTT TRBJ1-4 NA NA TRBV7-9
CASSPGWLQGFGTEAFF TGTGCCAGCAGCCCAGGATGGTTACAGGGGTTTGGGACTGAAGCTTTCTTT TRBJ1-1 NA TRBD1 TRBV6-2/TRBV6-3
CASSLTDRGNSPLHF TGTGCCAGCAGCCTAACGGACAGGGGTAATTCACCCCTCCACTTT TRBJ1-6 NA TRBD1 TRBV11-2
CASSTMVWDTQYF TGTGCCAGCAGCACTATGGTTTGGGATACGCAGTATTTT TRBJ2-3 NA NA TRBV25-1
CASSLRGGALAFF TGTGCCAGCAGCTTAAGGGGTGGGGCGTTGGCTTTCTTT TRBJ1-1 NA NA TRBV7-9
CASSYRGTEAFF TGTGCCAGTAGTTACAGGGGGACTGAAGCTTTCTTT TRBJ1-1 once TRBD1 TRBV19
CASSAAGSSGTEAFF TGTGCCAGCAGTGCAGCAGGGAGTTCGGGCACTGAAGCTTTCTTT TRBJ1-1 NA NA TRBV6-1
CASSLRGGRNYGYTF TGTGCCAGCAGCTTACGAGGGGGCCGGAATTATGGCTACACCTTC TRBJ1-2 NA TRBD1 TRBV11-2
CASSSGGTGAWTEAFF TGTGCCAGCAGCTCCGGGGGGACAGGGGCGTGGACTGAAGCTTTCTTT TRBJ1-1 NA TRBD1 TRBV7-2
CASSEESTQNNSPLHF TGTGCCAGCAGTGAGGAGAGTACACAAAATAATTCACCCCTCCACTTT TRBJ1-6 NA NA TRBV2
CASSRTGTYNEQFF TGTGCCAGTAGCCGGACAGGGACCTACAATGAGCAGTTCTTC TRBJ2-1 NA TRBD1 TRBV19
CASAGLAGAYNEQFF TGTGCCAGTGCCGGACTAGCGGGGGCGTACAATGAGCAGTTCTTC TRBJ2-1 NA TRBD2 TRBV19
CASSLYSDQPQHF TGTGCCAGCAGTTTATACTCGGATCAGCCCCAGCATTTT TRBJ1-5 NA NA TRBV27
CASSLEVGGGANEQFF TGTGCCAGCAGCTTGGAGGTTGGCGGGGGGGCCAATGAGCAGTTCTTC TRBJ2-1 NA TRBD2 TRBV5-8
CASSSPWREAFF TGTGCCAGCAGCTCCCCCTGGCGGGAAGCTTTCTTT TRBJ1-1 NA NA TRBV7-9
CASSRTALTGNTIYF TGTGCCAGCAGTCGGACAGCCCTTACTGGAAACACCATATATTTT TRBJ1-3 NA NA TRBV28
CASSFSAGTDTQYF TGTGCCAGCAGCTTTTCCGCGGGGACAGATACGCAGTATTTT TRBJ2-3 NA NA TRBV5-4
CASSRGGGNTEAFF TGTGCCAGTAGTAGGGGTGGAGGGAACACTGAAGCTTTCTTT TRBJ1-1 NA NA TRBV19
CASSPGTSGSNEQFF TGTGCCAGCAGCCCCGGGACTAGCGGCTCCAATGAGCAGTTCTTC TRBJ2-1 NA TRBD2 TRBV5-4
CAIQRAGYGYTF TGTGCCATCCAGCGGGCCGGCTATGGCTACACCTTC TRBJ1-2 once NA TRBV6-5
CASSPRTGYEQYF TGTGCCAGCAGCCCGCGGACAGGGTACGAGCAGTACTTC TRBJ2-7 once TRBD1 TRBV3-1/TRBV3-2
CAISSGRSTGLNTEAFF TGTGCCATCAGTTCGGGCCGATCGACAGGGCTGAACACTGAAGCTTTCTTT TRBJ1-1 NA TRBD1 TRBV10-3
CASSPDGVPDQPQHF TGTGCCAGCAGTCCCGACGGGGTCCCAGATCAGCCCCAGCATTTT TRBJ1-5 few NA TRBV7-9
CASSLYGGGRGYTF TGTGCCAGCAGTTTATACGGGGGAGGCCGTGGCTACACCTTC TRBJ1-2 NA NA TRBV27
CASNLDRNYEQYF TGTGCCAGCAACCTAGACAGAAACTACGAGCAGTACTTC TRBJ2-7 once NA TRBV7-9
CASSLQGNTEAFF TGTGCCAGCAGCTTACAGGGGAACACTGAAGCTTTCTTT TRBJ1-1 NA NA TRBV5-4
CASSQRTGSEKLFF TGTGCCAGCAGTCAGAGGACAGGGAGTGAAAAACTGTTTTTT TRBJ1-4 NA TRBD1 TRBV27
CASRGGGHNEQFF TGTGCCAGCAGGGGCGGGGGCCACAATGAGCAGTTCTTC TRBJ2-1 NA NA TRBV6-5
CASSIDVAGASYNEQFF TGTGCCAGTAGTATAGATGTTGCGGGGGCCAGCTACAATGAGCAGTTCTTC TRBJ2-1 NA NA TRBV19
CASSPLAYLDTQYF TGTGCCAGCAGCCCTCTAGCGTACCTCGATACGCAGTATTTT TRBJ2-3 NA NA TRBV3-1/TRBV3-2
CASSERMGLSPSSYNSPLHF TGCGCCAGCAGTGAGAGGATGGGGCTAAGCCCTTCCTCCTATAATTCACCCCTCCACTTT TRBJ1-6 NA NA TRBV10-1
CASKQNRDPYGYTF TGCGCCAGTAAACAAAACAGGGATCCCTATGGCTACACCTTC TRBJ1-2 NA NA TRBV5-1
CASSAITGATGELFF TGTGCCAGCAGCGCCATCACTGGGGCCACCGGGGAGCTGTTTTTT TRBJ2-2 NA NA TRBV5-4
CASTPEGGHEQFF TGTGCCAGCACCCCAGAGGGCGGCCATGAGCAGTTCTTC TRBJ2-1 NA NA TRBV2
CASSQAWGRGDGELFF TGTGCCAGCAGCCAAGCATGGGGCAGGGGAGATGGGGAGCTGTTTTTT TRBJ2-2 once NA TRBV3-1/TRBV3-2
CASSQDFISEVYNEQFF TGCGCCAGCAGCCAAGATTTTATTAGCGAGGTTTACAATGAGCAGTTCTTC TRBJ2-1 NA NA TRBV4-3
CASRFGQTNYGYTF TGTGCCAGCAGGTTCGGACAGACTAACTATGGCTACACCTTC TRBJ1-2 NA NA TRBV6-5
CASSPRERGYTDTQYF TGCGCCAGCAGCCCTAGGGAAAGGGGATACACAGATACGCAGTATTTT TRBJ2-3 NA NA TRBV4-1
CASSFWGSGQETQYF TGTGCCAGCAGTTTTTGGGGTAGCGGGCAAGAGACCCAGTACTTC TRBJ2-5 NA TRBD2 TRBV27
CASRERGGFDTQYF TGTGCCAGCAGGGAGCGGGGGGGCTTCGATACGCAGTATTTT TRBJ2-3 NA TRBD2 TRBV6-5
CASSPQGNTEAFF TGTGCCAGCAGCCCTCAGGGGAACACTGAAGCTTTCTTT TRBJ1-1 once NA TRBV11-3
CASSRNPGVSGNTIYF TGTGCCAGCAGCCGCAATCCAGGGGTTAGTGGAAACACCATATATTTT TRBJ1-3 NA NA TRBV3-1/TRBV3-2
CASSQGGEVNVLTF TGCGCCAGCAGCCAAGGGGGGGAGGTCAACGTCCTGACTTTC TRBJ2-6 NA NA TRBV4-3
CASSYAPSGVETQYF TGTGCCAGCAGTTACGCTCCGTCAGGGGTTGAGACCCAGTACTTC TRBJ2-5 NA NA TRBV6-2/TRBV6-3
CASSSSGAGLGEAFF TGTGCCAGCAGCTCCTCGGGAGCAGGGTTAGGTGAAGCTTTCTTT TRBJ1-1 NA NA TRBV11-3